This T cell receptor (beta chain) comes out of a study of Ad26.COV2.S vaccination and SARS-CoV-2 variants. Repertoires were generated with immunoSEQ multiplex PCR, while TCRdb's copy carries only in-frame clones and drops some. In the table there are under 550,000 clones, approximately 88% of which are singletons. About this clone itself: This sample also contains other DNA sequences that code for the same CDR3.

As to treatment: around 19 received Ad26.COV2.S at low or high dose, single or two shots; roughly five received placebo; per-sample allocation not given. Material that was analyzed had been drawn on day 63 after the first vaccine or placebo injection. Germline CDR1 and CDR2: SEHNR and FQNEAQ (reference sequence). The CDR3 has 15 residues. V lost 0 bases and J lost 2, with 8 bases in between. The sequence came from a person between 18 and 59 years old who received the Ad26.COV2.S COVID-19 vaccine or a placebo. The material was peripheral blood, obtained in a trial of Ad26.COV2.S vaccine versus placebo. The rearrangement joins TRBV7-9 to TRBJ1-3; tentatively, D is TRBD1 (6 bases). The CDR3 loop is CASSLAAGAGNTIYF. DNA for the CDR3: TGTGCCAGCAGCTTAGCCGCAGGGGCTGGAAACACCATATATTTT.